This TCR beta chain was sequenced during a study of radiotherapy plus CTLA-4 blockade in lung cancer. General study points: Among reported predictors of response, early blood T cell clone dynamics with interferon-beta performed best.

This clone was found a few times. Its antigen is currently unknown. TCRdb keeps only in-frame clones here, not all; method: immunoSEQ multiplex PCR. The table includes just over 35,000 clones, 85% to 90% detected once. The CDR3 spans 16 residues. The trim removed 5 bases at V and 3 bases at J, leaving 11 bases unmatched. Germline CDR1 SEHNR, CDR2 FQNEAQ (reference sequence). V is TRBV7-9 and J is TRBJ2-5, with 8 bases that match TRBD2. The clonotype originates from a human donor with non-small cell lung cancer who had stable disease on radiotherapy plus ipilimumab. The source was peripheral blood, collected from a patient treated with radiotherapy plus ipilimumab. CDR3: CASSPRTGGLKETQYF. The DNA for the CDR3 is TGTGCCAGCAGCCCCAGGACGGGAGGGTTGAAAGAGACCCAGTACTTC.